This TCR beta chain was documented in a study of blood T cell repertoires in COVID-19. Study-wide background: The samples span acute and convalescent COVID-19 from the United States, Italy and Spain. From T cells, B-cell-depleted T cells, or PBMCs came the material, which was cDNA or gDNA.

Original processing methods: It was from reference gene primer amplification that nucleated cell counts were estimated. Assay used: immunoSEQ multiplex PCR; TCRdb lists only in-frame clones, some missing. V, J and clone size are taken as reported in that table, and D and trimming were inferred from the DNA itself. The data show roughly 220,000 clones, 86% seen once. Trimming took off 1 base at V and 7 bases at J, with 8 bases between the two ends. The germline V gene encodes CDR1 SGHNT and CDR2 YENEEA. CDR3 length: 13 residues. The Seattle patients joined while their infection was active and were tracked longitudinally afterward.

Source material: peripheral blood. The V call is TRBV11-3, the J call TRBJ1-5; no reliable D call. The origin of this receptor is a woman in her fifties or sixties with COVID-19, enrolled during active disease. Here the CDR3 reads CASSLAGGQPQHF. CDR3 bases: TGTGCCAGCAGCTTAGCTGGCGGGCAGCCCCAGCATTTT.